The 23 T cell receptor beta chains in this list originate from one sample, sequenced in a study of T cells in Graves' hyperthyroidism and ophthalmopathy. TCR beta CDR3 region amplification was performed from RNA transcripts. RT-PCR in the first round (using the HTBI primer set) targeted the TCR CDR3. TCRdb re-analysed the multiplex PCR reads in MiXCR, keeping a single row per CDR3 protein. Of around 300,000 distinct CDR3 sequences listed, approximately 15% are singletons. The sample was blood. These receptors came from a woman aged 35 to 49 with Graves' ophthalmopathy.

This clonotype was counted a few times. The rearrangement links TRBV12-3 or TRBV12-4 to TRBJ2-1; D is possibly TRBD1 (5 bases). The CDR3 extends over 12 amino acids. Trimming took off 3 bases at V and 8 bases at J, with 8 bases between the two ends. The CDR3 protein is CASSFQGDEQFF. CDR3 in DNA: TGTGCCAGCAGTTTTCAAGGGGATGAGCAGTTCTTC.

In this sample, this clonotype turned up many times. The chain is built from TRBV7-8 and TRBJ2-7, with 13 bases that match TRBD2. The length of the CDR3 is 17 residues. Germline values: CDR1 SGHVS, CDR2 FQNEAQ. The J segment lost 0 bases and the V segment lost 4 bases, leaving 6 bases of the junction unmatched. The CDR3 DNA follows: TGTGCCAGCAGCTCAGGGACTAGCGGGGAAAGCTCCTACGAGCAGTACTTC. Protein sequence: CASSSGTSGESSYEQYF.

The V gene is TRBV18, the J gene TRBJ2-1; D is unresolved. CDR3 size: 15 residues. Germline V gene sequence: CDR1 KGHSH, CDR2 LQKENI. The V and J ends lost 3 bases and 6 bases respectively, with 15 bases between them. The CDR3 loop reads CASSPISVSGNEQFF. CDR3 bases: TGTGCCAGCTCACCCATCTCGGTATCGGGCAATGAGCAGTTCTTC.

The J gene is TRBJ2-1, the V gene TRBV6-1; D is undetermined. CDR1 is MNHNS and CDR2 is SASEGT in the germline V gene. The V and J ends lost 4 bases and 6 bases respectively, with 10 bases between them. CDR3 size: 13 residues. The CDR3 nucleotides are TGTGCCAGCAGTGGATCGCATCGCAATGAGCAGTTCTTC. Translation: CASSGSHRNEQFF.

The rearrangement links TRBV27 to TRBJ2-5, with TRBD1 as a possible D gene (6 bases). Germline lookup yields CDR1 MNHEY and CDR2 SMNVEV (reference sequence). The CDR3 runs to 14 residues. Trimming took 5 bases from V and 4 from J, leaving 14 bases between them. The CDR3 nucleotides are TGTGCCAGCAGTGCCTTAAACAGGGTAGAGACCCAGTACTTC. It yields the protein CASSALNRVETQYF.

At least ten counts were recorded for this clonotype. The chain uses TRBV27 and TRBJ2-3; D uncertain. Per the germline V gene, CDR1 is MNHEY and CDR2 is SMNVEV (reference sequence). The V and J ends lost 2 bases and 3 bases respectively, with 9 bases between them. This CDR3 comprises 14 residues. The CDR3 DNA reads as TGTGCCAGCAGTTTAACCGGCCCGACAGATACGCAGTATTTT. Amino acids: CASSLTGPTDTQYF.

This clonotype has just a few counts. The chain carries TRBV7-9 and TRBJ2-2; tentative D call: TRBD1 (6 bases). Trimming left V 5 bases short and J 3 bases short, with 13 bases between. The length of the CDR3 is 15 residues. Germline CDR1 is SEHNR and CDR2 is FQNEAQ (reference sequence). Written as DNA, the CDR3 is TGTGCCAGCAGCCGATTGCGGACAGACACCGGGGAGCTGTTTTTT. It specifies CASSRLRTDTGELFF.

In regard to this clonotype: A read error may be the cause here, since a much bigger clone is one base away. The rearrangement uses TRBV10-1 and TRBJ2-2; D is perhaps TRBD2 (5 bases). This CDR3 contains 15 residues. From germline, CDR1 is WNHNN and CDR2 SYGVQD (reference sequence). The CDR3 nucleotides are TGCGCCAGCAGTGATAAGCGGCCTTACACCGGGGAGCTGCTTTTT. It codes for CASSDKRPYTGELLF.

This chain joins TRBV5-1 and TRBJ2-1, with D possibly TRBD1 on 5 matching bases. Deletions cut 5 bases from V and 7 bases from J, with 22 bases between. This CDR3 is 16 amino acids long. The V gene's germline CDR1 is SGHRS and CDR2 YFSETQ. The CDR3, as DNA: TGCGCCAGCAGTCTCATTGACTTCCAGGGCTGGAATGAGCAGTTCTTC. Protein product: CASSLIDFQGWNEQFF.

A few counts support this clonotype. The junction departs from germline at one end; a sequencing error may be responsible. V is TRBV11-2 and J is TRBJ2-1, with 8 nucleotides matching TRBD1. Looked up from germline, CDR1 is SGHAT and CDR2 is FQNNGV. The CDR3 extends over 16 amino acids. The CDR3 DNA reads as TGTGTCAGCAGCCCCCGGACAGGGACAGTGTACAATGAGCAGTTCTTC. Amino acids: CVSSPRTGTVYNEQFF.

This clonotype was seen ten or more times. The V and J genes are TRBV7-8 and TRBJ2-2; TRBD2 agrees at 7 bases. Germline loops: CDR1 SGHVS, CDR2 FQNEAQ. The CDR3 spans 16 residues. The J segment lost 6 bases and the V segment lost 5 bases, leaving 12 bases of the junction unmatched. The DNA of the CDR3 is TGTGCCAGCAGCCCATTAGCGGGTATCGCCGCCGGGGAGCTGTTTTTT. This sequence encodes CASSPLAGIAAGELFF.

This clonotype was detected a few times. The chain joins TRBV15 to TRBJ1-1; 7 positions agree with TRBD1. Trimming at V came to 1 base and at J to 9 bases, leaving 17 bases not matched to a gene. CDR1 LNHNV and CDR2 YYDKDF come from the germline V gene (reference sequence). There are 17 residues in the CDR3. The CDR3 loop is CATSRGVRNSGGTKAFF. CDR3 sequence (DNA): TGTGCCACCAGCAGAGGAGTCCGAAACTCAGGGGGTACCAAAGCTTTCTTT.

This clonotype was seen ten or more times. The chain combines TRBV3-1 with TRBJ2-3; perhaps TRBD1 as D (6 bases). Trimming removed 4 bases at V and 4 bases at J, with 21 bases between. The germline V gene encodes CDR1 LGHDT and CDR2 YNNKEL (reference sequence). The CDR3 spans 17 residues. Here the CDR3 reads CASSPWGRGGLPDTQYF. The CDR3 region has the DNA TGTGCCAGCAGCCCTTGGGGCAGGGGCGGTCTTCCAGATACGCAGTATTTT.

Ten or more counts support this clonotype. No DNA is shown, since the ends of the CDR3 on it are uncertain; the CDR3 is the one TCRdb lists. V gene TRBV6-1 combines with J gene TRBJ1-3; the table's D call, TRBD1, has no DNA check behind it. Germline CDR1 and CDR2: MNHNS and SASEGT. The CDR3 adds up to 13 amino acids, both ends counted. The CDR3 sequence: CASTSGPPYTIYF.

The chain is built from TRBV11-3 and TRBJ1-6; D gene ambiguous. Germline V gives CDR1 SGHNT, CDR2 YENEEA. This CDR3 contains 15 residues. V was pared by 4 bases and J by 10 bases, with 17 bases between. The CDR3 DNA sequence: TGTGCCAGCAGCTCCCGGGCTGGAGTCCCCTCACCCCTCCACTTT. As protein: CASSSRAGVPSPLHF.

This clonotype was seen repeatedly, ten times or more. The V call is TRBV7-9, the J call TRBJ2-5, with no clear D. V lost 5 bases and J lost 4, with 14 bases in between. The CDR3 consists of 14 residues. In germline, CDR1 is SEHNR, CDR2 FQNEAQ (reference sequence). CDR3 sequence (DNA): TGTGCCAGCAGCCCACCGTCCGCCGCAGAGACCCAGTACTTC. This sequence encodes CASSPPSAAETQYF.

The chain joins TRBV5-1 to TRBJ1-4; D call uncertain. Per the germline V gene, CDR1 is SGHRS and CDR2 is YFSETQ. The CDR3 spans 14 residues. Trimming cost V 2 bases and J 8 bases, with 13 bases left between them. CDR3 bases: TGCGCCAGCAGCTTCTCAGGAATCTTAGAAAAACTGTTTTTT. Amino acid sequence: CASSFSGILEKLFF.

This clonotype was found a few times. This chain joins TRBV5-5 and TRBJ2-4; perhaps TRBD1 as D (8 bases). The CDR3 contains 15 residues. In germline, CDR1 is SGHKS, CDR2 YYEKEE (reference sequence). Trimming removed 4 bases from V and 5 bases from J, with 16 bases in between. The CDR3 loop reads CASSHWTGRENIQYF. CDR3 bases: TGTGCCAGCAGCCACTGGACAGGGAGGGAAAACATTCAGTACTTC. The full variable domain, its missing parts supplied by reference TRBV5-5 and TRBJ2-4, is DAGVTQSPTHLIKTRGQQVTLRCSPISGHKSVSWYQQVLGQGPQFIFQYYEKEERGRGNFPDRFSARQFPNYSSELNVNALLLGDSALYLCASSHWTGRENIQYFGAGTRLSVL.

V gene TRBV7-9 combines with J gene TRBJ1-5; D remains ambiguous. Deletions cut 6 bases from V and 8 bases from J, with 14 bases between. Germline loops: CDR1 SEHNR, CDR2 FQNEAQ (reference sequence). This CDR3 is built from 13 residues. The CDR3 region is CASRESPGEPQHF. CDR3 coding DNA: TGTGCCAGCAGGGAATCACCCGGGGAGCCCCAGCATTTT. Looking up the rest from reference TRBV7-9 and TRBJ1-5 gives the full variable domain: DTGVSQNPRHKITKRGQNVTFRCDPISEHNRLYWYRQTLGQGPEFLTYFQNEAQLEKSRLLSDRFSAERPKGSFSTLEIQRTEQGDSAMYLCASRESPGEPQHFGDGTRLSIL.

Ten or more counts support this clonotype. The genes are TRBV27 and TRBJ2-1; a possible D gene is TRBD2 (6 bases). The germline CDR1 and CDR2 sequences are MNHEY and SMNVEV (reference sequence). V was cut by 2 bases and J by 3 bases, with 23 bases left in between. This CDR3 region has 19 residues. The DNA for the CDR3 is TGTGCCAGCAGTTTACTGGGGACCGGGAGCGGTTCTTTCTACAATGAGCAGTTCTTC. Translation gives CASSLLGTGSGSFYNEQFF.

The rearrangement uses TRBV2 and TRBJ2-2; TRBD1 or TRBD2 may be the D gene (5 bases each). The V gene lost 3 bases and the J gene lost 1 base, with 12 bases spanning the gap. Per germline, CDR1 SNHLY and CDR2 FYNNEI. The CDR3 sequence is 16 residues long. The CDR3 protein is CASSERGVGNTGELFF. CDR3 in DNA: TGTGCCAGCAGTGAGAGGGGTGTGGGGAACACCGGGGAGCTGTTTTTT.

The chain joins TRBV5-1 to TRBJ1-2; D remains ambiguous. Germline CDR1 SGHRS, CDR2 YFSETQ. Deletions cut 0 bases from V and 5 bases from J, with 11 bases between. This CDR3 region has 14 residues. CDR3 DNA sequence: TGCGCCAGCAGCTTGGATGAGGGTTTTTATGGCTACACCTTC. The encoded protein is CASSLDEGFYGYTF.

This clonotype was seen many times. The chain is built from TRBV10-3 and TRBJ2-7; D is unresolved. Trimming shortened V by 3 bases and J by 6 bases, and 15 bases separated the two germline ends. Germline loops: CDR1 ENHRY, CDR2 SYGVKD. The CDR3 has 14 residues. The chain's CDR3 is CAISEVGASPEQYF. Here the CDR3 DNA reads TGTGCCATCAGTGAAGTCGGCGCATCCCCCGAGCAGTACTTC.